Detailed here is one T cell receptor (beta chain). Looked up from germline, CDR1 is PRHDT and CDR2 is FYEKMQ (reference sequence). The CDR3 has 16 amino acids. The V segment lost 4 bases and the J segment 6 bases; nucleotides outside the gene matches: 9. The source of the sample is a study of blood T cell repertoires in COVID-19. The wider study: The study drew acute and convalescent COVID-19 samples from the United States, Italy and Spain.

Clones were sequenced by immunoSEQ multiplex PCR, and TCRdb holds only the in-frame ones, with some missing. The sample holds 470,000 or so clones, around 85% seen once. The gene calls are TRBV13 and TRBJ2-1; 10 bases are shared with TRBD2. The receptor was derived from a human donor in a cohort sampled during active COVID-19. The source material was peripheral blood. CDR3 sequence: CASSSRRLAGLNEQFF. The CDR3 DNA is TGTGCCAGCAGCTCCCGCCGACTAGCGGGCCTCAATGAGCAGTTCTTC.